Included here is one T cell receptor beta chain sequence, with context. Assay: immunoSEQ multiplex PCR; the TCRdb copy retains only in-frame clones and omits some. The sample records about 100,000 clones, about 94% being singletons. The sample originates from a study of siplizumab effects on memory and regulatory T cells. Per the germline V gene, CDR1 is SEHNR and CDR2 is FQNEAQ (reference sequence). The CDR3 totals 14 residues. Trimming left V 2 bases short and J 8 bases short, with 15 bases between. Specimen: non-Treg CD4+ T cells sorted from blood. The origin of this receptor is a human donor in good health. The chain joins TRBV7-9 to TRBJ1-2; tentatively, D is TRBD1 (5 bases). Here the CDR3 reads CASSLFRQPSGYTF. DNA of the CDR3: TGTGCCAGCAGCTTATTCCGACAGCCGTCAGGCTACACCTTC.